The TCR beta chain described here comes from a study of T cells in Graves' hyperthyroidism and ophthalmopathy. This clonotype was counted between two and nine times. From RNA transcripts, TCR beta CDR3 regions were amplified. A set of HTBI primers served as the primers for a first-round RT-PCR of the TCR CDR3. One entry per CDR3 protein results from TCRdb running MiXCR on the multiplex PCR reads. This sample yields some 600,000 distinct CDR3 sequences, of which approximately 15% are seen a single time; 5.8% belongs to the top ten. Germline V CDR1 and CDR2: DFQATT, SNEGSKA (reference sequence). The length of the CDR3 is 14 residues. Trimming at V came to 2 bases and at J to 9 bases, leaving 10 bases not matched to a gene.

The sequence was collected from a woman aged 25 to 39 with Graves' hyperthyroidism that later progressed to Graves' ophthalmopathy. V is TRBV20-1 and J is TRBJ2-4; 7 bases agree with TRBD1. The sample comprised blood. CDR3 nucleotides: TGCAGTGCTAGAACATACAGGGGTCTGACCATTCAGTACTTC. Translated, it gives CSARTYRGLTIQYF.